This TCR beta chain was observed in a study of PD-1 blockade in classical Hodgkin lymphoma. Regarding the study as a whole: Reports indicated that newly diagnosed patients had lower baseline TCR diversity than healthy donors did. The authors excluded patients who started nivolumab under 1 year after ASCT. CD4+ TCR diversity rose significantly by C4D1, and CD8+ TCR diversity did not.

This clone was detected only once. The antigen is unknown. TCRdb keeps only in-frame clones here, not all; method: immunoSEQ multiplex PCR. The table has about 84,000 clones, 89% seen once. Each patient relapsed following autologous stem cell transplantation, and prior brentuximab vedotin exposure differed. Complete response, partial response or progressive disease constituted the best responses recorded. V shed 7 bases and J shed 1 base, with 16 bases lying between them. Germline CDR1 and CDR2: MNHEY and SMNVEV (reference sequence). The CDR3 spans 15 residues. The receptor's source is a human donor with classical Hodgkin lymphoma. The chain carries TRBV27 and TRBJ1-1, with D tentatively TRBD1 (5 bases). The specimen comprised peripheral blood mononuclear cells (PBMCs), sampled at baseline. CDR3 bases: TGTGCCAGCAATATACCGGGACGGAAGAACACTGAAGCTTTCTTT. Protein product: CASNIPGRKNTEAFF.